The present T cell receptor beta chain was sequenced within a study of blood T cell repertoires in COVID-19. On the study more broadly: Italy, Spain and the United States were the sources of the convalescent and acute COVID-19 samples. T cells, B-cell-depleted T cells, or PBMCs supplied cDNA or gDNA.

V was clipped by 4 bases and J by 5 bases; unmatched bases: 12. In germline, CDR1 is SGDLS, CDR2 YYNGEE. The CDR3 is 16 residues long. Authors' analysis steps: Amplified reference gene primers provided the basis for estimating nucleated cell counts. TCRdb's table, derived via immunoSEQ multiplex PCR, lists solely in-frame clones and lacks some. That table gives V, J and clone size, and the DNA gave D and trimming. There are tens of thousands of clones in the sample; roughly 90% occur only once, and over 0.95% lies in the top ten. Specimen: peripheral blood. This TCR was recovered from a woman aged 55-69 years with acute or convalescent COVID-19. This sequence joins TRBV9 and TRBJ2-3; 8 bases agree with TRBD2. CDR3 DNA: TGTGCCAGCAGCCCAACGGCGGGGGGCCGACTAGATACGCAGTATTTT. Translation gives CASSPTAGGRLDTQYF.